The table lists the clone carrying this T cell receptor (beta chain) with a count of one. This specimen belongs to a study of T cell changes during pregnancy in multiple sclerosis. Germline trimming cut 3 bases from V and 7 bases from J; bases unmatched to any gene: 4. This CDR3 has 13 residues. Per germline, CDR1 SGDLS and CDR2 YYNGEE. Profiled with immunoSEQ multiplex PCR; TCRdb holds only in-frame clones, not every one. The sample has about 74,000 clones, approximately 91% seen once. This rearrangement joins TRBV9 to TRBJ2-7; 10 bases are a match to TRBD1. This clonotype was obtained from a female donor with multiple sclerosis, enrolled in a pregnancy study. This sample comprised peripheral blood, obtained before pregnancy. CDR3 in amino acids: CASSADRGREQYF. CDR3 in DNA: TGTGCCAGCAGCGCCGACAGGGGGCGGGAGCAGTACTTC.